Following are 26 T cell receptor beta chains from one sample sequenced in a study of CD8+ T cells in alopecia areata. This sample's treatment: oral pan-JAK inhibitor, 5-10 mg twice daily. TCR sequencing used cDNA made by reverse transcription of extracted RNA. Assay used: immunoSEQ multiplex PCR; TCRdb lists only in-frame clones, some missing. Of about 110,000 clones listed, 56% were seen once; the top ten hold approximately 3.1%. Sequenced material: CD4+ T cells sorted from blood, taken at week 24, from a patient treated with tofacitinib. These receptors all come from a human donor with alopecia areata.

This clone appeared once. This CDR3 reads CASSGGRPSSPLHF. Here the CDR3 DNA reads TGTGCCAGCAGCGGAGGACGGCCTTCTTCACCCCTCCACTTT. V gene TRBV9 combines with J gene TRBJ1-6; D call uncertain. Germline assignment: CDR1 SGDLS and CDR2 YYNGEE. CDR3 length: 14 amino acids. Trimming took 3 bases from V and 9 from J, leaving 13 bases between them.

This clone was counted a few times. The chain recombines TRBV18 with TRBJ2-1, with D tentatively TRBD2 (6 bases). V was shortened by 0 bases and J by 6 bases, with 9 bases between the two germline ends. This CDR3 is 14 amino acids long. The germline V gene has CDR1 KGHSH and CDR2 LQKENI. CDR3 amino acids: CASSPPRGVNEQFF. CDR3 sequence (DNA): TGTGCCAGCTCACCACCGCGGGGAGTCAATGAGCAGTTCTTC.

This chain connects TRBV6-5 to TRBJ2-4; tentatively, D is TRBD2 (6 bases). The CDR3 consists of 13 residues. Per the germline V gene, CDR1 is MNHEY and CDR2 is SVGAGI. The germline V and J ends were trimmed by 7 bases and 15 bases, with 22 bases remaining between them. The CDR3 bases are TGTGCCAGCACTCCGGGGGTTCGGGGTCCGCTGTACTTC. Translation gives CASTPGVRGPLYF.

The chain combines TRBV5-1 with TRBJ2-3, with TRBD1 matching 8 bases. Germline trimming cut 2 bases from V and 3 bases from J; bases unmatched to any gene: 5. Germline V gene lookup returns CDR1 SGHRS and CDR2 YFSETQ. CDR3 size: 15 residues. The CDR3 sequence: CASSFGQGLTDTQYF. Written as DNA, the CDR3 is TGCGCCAGCAGCTTCGGACAGGGCCTTACAGATACGCAGTATTTT.

This CDR3 is CASSEGWPSVKPQHF. In DNA, the CDR3 is TGTGCCAGCAGTGAGGGGTGGCCGAGTGTTAAGCCCCAGCATTTT. The chain has TRBV2 and TRBJ1-5; D remains ambiguous. This CDR3 is 15 amino acids long. V lost 3 bases and J lost 8, with 17 bases in between. Germline assignment: CDR1 SNHLY and CDR2 FYNNEI. The variable domain in full, completed from reference TRBV2 and TRBJ1-5, reads EPEVTQTPSHQVTQMGQEVILRCVPISNHLYFYWYRQILGQKVEFLVSFYNNEISEKSEIFDDQFSVERPDGSNFTLKIRSTKLEDSAMYFCASSEGWPSVKPQHFGDGTRLSIL.

This chain links TRBV4-3 with TRBJ2-7; 7 bases fit TRBD1. Germline CDR1 is LGHNA and CDR2 is YSLEER. This CDR3 is built from 15 residues. Unmatched junction bases numbered 8, after V lost 0 bases and J lost 6 bases. The CDR3 DNA is TGCGCCAGCAGCCAAGACAATGAGGGGGCGGGCGAGCAGTACTTC. It is translated as CASSQDNEGAGEQYF.

V usage is TRBV18 and J usage is TRBJ1-5, with unresolved D. CDR3 size: 15 residues. CDR1 and CDR2 from the germline V gene are KGHSH and LQKENI. V lost 2 bases and J 5 bases, leaving 13 bases between the germline ends. DNA for the CDR3: TGTGCCAGCTCACCAACCCTCGGCGGGTATCAGCCCCAGCATTTT. This codes for CASSPTLGGYQPQHF.

This chain joins TRBV27 and TRBJ2-3, with 7 bases lining up with TRBD1. The CDR3 contains 14 residues. Germline lookup yields CDR1 MNHEY and CDR2 SMNVEV (reference sequence). The V gene end was trimmed by 5 bases and the J gene end by 4 bases; junction bases not matched to a gene: 6. The CDR3 here is CASSLRGLPDTQYF. The DNA for the CDR3 is TGTGCCAGCAGTCTGAGGGGGCTCCCAGATACGCAGTATTTT.

The rearrangement uses TRBV6-9 and TRBJ2-1, with 10 bases fitting TRBD1. Per the germline V gene, CDR1 is MNHGY and CDR2 is SVAAGI. The CDR3 is made up of 12 amino acids. The trim removed 6 bases at V and 7 bases at J, leaving 0 bases unmatched. The CDR3 region is CASRDRGNEQFF. CDR3 DNA sequence: TGTGCCAGCAGGGACAGGGGGAATGAGCAGTTCTTC.

CDR3 in DNA: TGTGCCAGCAGAGCATACGATACGCAGTATTTT. This sequence encodes CASRAYDTQYF. The rearrangement joins TRBV25-1 to TRBJ2-3; D is ambiguous. CDR1 and CDR2 from the germline V gene are MGHDK and SYGVNS. This CDR3 comprises 11 residues. The V gene lost 6 bases and the J gene lost 6 bases, with 7 bases spanning the gap.

V gene TRBV19 combines with J gene TRBJ1-2, with D unclear. The V gene's germline CDR1 is LNHDA and CDR2 SQIVND (reference sequence). The CDR3 length is 12 residues. Trimming stripped 11 bases from V and 3 bases from J, with 13 bases between. The CDR3 sequence: CASTRDYYGYTF. In nucleotides, the CDR3 is TGTGCCTCTACCCGGGATTACTATGGCTACACCTTC.

This clone appeared a few times. The V and J genes are TRBV21-1 and TRBJ2-5; TRBD2, as called in the table, went unchecked against the DNA. TRBV21-1 counts as a pseudogene. This CDR3 region has 13 residues. The CDR3 sequence: CARGRGDIGTQYF. The CDR3 DNA sequence: TGTGCTCGAGGGCGGGGGGACATCGGGACCCAGTACTTC.

The chain uses TRBV30 and TRBJ1-5; 11 bases are shared with TRBD1. This CDR3 region has 14 residues. CDR1 is GTSNPN, CDR2 SVGIG, per germline (reference sequence). The ends lost 2 bases at V and 6 bases at J; junction bases unmatched: 3. The DNA of the CDR3 is TGTGCCTGGAGTCCGGGACAGGGGGTTCAGCCCCAGCATTTT. Translated: CAWSPGQGVQPQHF.

CDR3 DNA sequence: TGTGCCTGGAGTAAGGGTGGAACGACTGAAGCTTTCTTT. It encodes CAWSKGGTTEAFF. The chain carries TRBV30 and TRBJ1-1; no clear D gene. Germline V gene lookup returns CDR1 GTSNPN and CDR2 SVGIG (reference sequence). CDR3 size: 13 residues. V dropped 2 bases and J dropped 5 bases, with 12 bases sitting between them.

The V gene is TRBV4-3, the J gene TRBJ1-4; D is uncertain. The germline V gene encodes CDR1 LGHNA and CDR2 YSLEER. This CDR3 comprises 14 residues. V was clipped by 0 bases and J by 5 bases, with 7 bases between them. The CDR3 sequence: CASSQDSGNEKLFF. Here the CDR3 DNA reads TGCGCCAGCAGCCAAGATTCGGGGAATGAAAAACTGTTTTTT.

The V call is TRBV4-3, the J call TRBJ1-2; possible D gene TRBD1, 6 bases. Germline V gives CDR1 LGHNA, CDR2 YSLEER. V was cut by 1 base and J by 2 bases, with 14 bases left in between. The CDR3 extends over 16 amino acids. CDR3 region: CASSQVGIDRNYGYTF. The CDR3 DNA sequence: TGCGCCAGCAGCCAAGTGGGAATTGACAGGAACTATGGCTACACCTTC.

This chain links TRBV5-6 with TRBJ2-2; D may be TRBD1 (6 bases). Trimming took off 4 bases at V and 4 bases at J, with 20 bases between the two ends. CDR1 is SGHDT, CDR2 YYEEEE, per germline. This CDR3 has 17 amino acids. CDR3 sequence: CASSGTQGVEGTGELFF. The CDR3 region has the DNA TGTGCCAGCAGCGGAACACAGGGAGTCGAGGGCACCGGGGAGCTGTTTTTT.

The rearrangement joins TRBV30 to TRBJ1-2, with D hard to call. Germline V gene data show CDR1 as GTSNPN and CDR2 as SVGIG (reference sequence). CDR3 length equals 11 residues. Trimming left V 0 bases short and J 7 bases short, with 6 bases between. The CDR3 region is CAWSVRVGYTF. The CDR3 DNA sequence: TGTGCCTGGAGTGTACGGGTTGGCTACACCTTC. The complete variable domain, with remaining parts taken from reference TRBV30 and TRBJ1-2, reads SQTIHQWPATLVQPVGSPLSLECTVEGTSNPNLYWYRQAAGRGLQLLFYSVGIGQISSEVPQNLSASRPQDRQFILSSKKLLLSDSGFYLCAWSVRVGYTFGSGTRLTVV.

This chain uses TRBV30 with TRBJ1-5; TRBD1 is a possible D gene (6 bases). Germline V gene sequence: CDR1 GTSNPN, CDR2 SVGIG (reference sequence). V was clipped by 0 bases and J by 7 bases, with 13 bases between them. This CDR3 contains 14 residues. The CDR3 DNA follows: TGTGCCTGGAGTGTTTACGGGGGGCGACAGCCCCAGCATTTT. Translating it yields CAWSVYGGRQPQHF.

The rearrangement uses TRBV29-1 and TRBJ1-5, with D possibly matching TRBD1 (5 bases). Per the germline V gene, CDR1 is SQVTM and CDR2 is ANQGSEA. This CDR3 is 13 amino acids long. Trimming removed 7 bases at V and 0 bases at J, with 10 bases between. CDR3 sequence (DNA): TGCAGCGCTGGGACGGATAGCAATCAGCCCCAGCATTTT. It is translated as CSAGTDSNQPQHF.

V and J are TRBV25-1 and TRBJ2-2; no definite D call. Germline V gene sequence: CDR1 MGHDK, CDR2 SYGVNS. Trimming removed 5 bases at V and 4 bases at J, with 8 bases between. The CDR3 extends over 13 amino acids. CDR3 DNA sequence: TGTGCCAGCAGTCTCCGGGTCACCGGGGAGCTGTTTTTT. This sequence encodes CASSLRVTGELFF.

V is TRBV6-5 and J is TRBJ2-2; TRBD2 agrees at 8 bases. The CDR3 length is 13 residues. From germline, CDR1 is MNHEY and CDR2 SVGAGI. The V and J ends lost 6 bases and 5 bases, in that order; junction bases with no gene match: 2. CDR3: CASRVAGTGELFF. The CDR3 DNA reads TGTGCCAGCAGAGTAGCGGGGACCGGGGAGCTGTTTTTT.

This clone has a handful of counts. Germline is not matched at one junction end, which may reflect a read error. This chain links TRBV7-7 with TRBJ2-2; D is ambiguous. CDR3 size: 14 residues. Germline loops: CDR1 SSHAT, CDR2 FNYEAQ (reference sequence). CDR3 loop: CASSLHENTGELFF. DNA for the CDR3: TGTGCTAGCAGCTTGCACGAGAACACCGGGGAGCTGTTTTTT.

Points on this clone: Other DNA sequences in this specimen translate into the identical CDR3. J is TRBJ1-1 and V is TRBV29-1, with TRBD1 as a possible D gene (5 bases). The CDR3 is 13 residues long. Trimming pared 3 bases from V and 1 base from J, leaving 9 bases between. CDR1 SQVTM and CDR2 ANQGSEA come from the germline V gene. This chain's CDR3 is CSVEGQENTEAFF. The CDR3 DNA reads as TGCAGCGTTGAGGGGCAGGAGAACACTGAAGCTTTCTTT. Variable domain in full (rest from reference TRBV29-1 and TRBJ1-1): SAVISQKPSRDICQRGTSLTIQCQVDSQVTMMFWYRQQPGQSLTLIATANQGSEATYESGFVIDKFPISRPNLTFSTLTVSNMSPEDSSIYLCSVEGQENTEAFFGQGTRLTVV.

This clone was counted once. The chain employs TRBV29-1 and TRBJ2-3, with 9 bases lining up with TRBD2. Germline values: CDR1 SQVTM, CDR2 ANQGSEA. The CDR3 is made up of 15 amino acids. Germline trimming cut 7 bases from V and 3 bases from J; bases unmatched to any gene: 11. The CDR3 protein is CSALRTSVETDTQYF. CDR3 DNA sequence: TGCAGCGCCCTCAGGACTAGCGTTGAGACAGATACGCAGTATTTT.

This clone turned up a few times. V is TRBV9 and J is TRBJ1-1; D is unresolved. The germline CDR1 and CDR2 sequences are SGDLS and YYNGEE. V was clipped by 4 bases and J by 1 base, with 17 bases between them. The CDR3 is 16 residues long. In DNA form, the CDR3 reads TGTGCCAGCAGCTCACGGCCGCGGCGAAAGAACACTGAAGCTTTCTTT. Its protein is CASSSRPRRKNTEAFF.